Sequencing of this T cell receptor (beta chain) was carried out in a study of vaccination and CD4 T cells after COVID-19. Looking at the study overall: Six male and four female convalescents took part, two of them Hispanic. Taking of post-vaccine samples occurred a median about 70 days after dose two (range 14 to 241).

The study sequenced cultured CD4+ T cell DNA using the Oncomine TCR Beta short-read assay. TCRdb fed the PCR reads into MiXCR, producing one record per CDR3 protein. The table records more than 6,500 distinct CDR3 sequences, less than 60% of them present only once. Note on this clonotype: Its antigen is as yet unknown.

V lost 4 bases, J lost 0 bases, and 12 bases stayed unmatched. The CDR3 has 19 amino acids. Germline V lookup: CDR1 MNHEY, CDR2 SVGAGI. As for treatment: 10-day PBMC culture with coronavirus spike peptide pools or control peptides (ViraFEST assay). CD4+ T-cell collection from the unexposed donor predated the COVID-19 pandemic (2011-2018). ViraFEST used peptide pools to expand antigen-specific T cells and subsequently sequenced their TCRs. Negative selection enriched CD4+ T cells from cultures at 9 to 10 days. This sequence originates from a human donor in good health. Specimen: CD4+ T cells from blood, cultured in vitro. This chain uses TRBV6-5 with TRBJ2-1; 10 bases fit TRBD2. The CDR3 DNA reads TGTGCCAGCAGTTTGGCCCCGGGACTAGCGTTTAGCTCCTACAATGAGCAGTTCTTC. Translated, it gives CASSLAPGLAFSSYNEQFF.